The 21 T cell receptor beta chains in this list originate from one sample, sequenced in a study of cytomegalovirus exposure and HLA in healthy donors. The PCR used 60 Vbeta and 13 Jbeta primers. Libraries were prepared by immunoSEQ multiplex PCR; TCRdb keeps only in-frame clonotypes and omits some of them. In the table there are 200,000 to 250,000 clones, around 81% of which are singletons. Sequencing input: PBMCs. These receptors all stem from a woman aged 50 to 65 in good health and CMV-seropositive.

The V and J genes are TRBV7-2 and TRBJ2-7; the D is unclear. The V end lost 1 base, the J end lost 4 bases, and 8 bases lay between the germline ends. The CDR3 sequence is 13 residues long. Germline V gene data show CDR1 as SGHTA and CDR2 as FQGNSA. CDR3 sequence (DNA): TGTGCCAGCAGCTTAGGAACATATTACGAGCAGTACTTC. It translates to CASSLGTYYEQYF.

V and J are TRBV29-1 and TRBJ2-3; perhaps TRBD2 as D (6 bases). The CDR3 contains 14 residues. Trimming removed 4 bases at V and 5 bases at J, with 16 bases between. CDR1 is SQVTM and CDR2 is ANQGSEA in the germline V gene. CDR3 DNA: TGCAGCGTTGTTCGTCTAGCGAGTTTAGATACGCAGTATTTT. Protein sequence: CSVVRLASLDTQYF.

The chain uses TRBV9 and TRBJ2-3, with TRBD2 as a possible D gene (5 bases). The CDR3 consists of 14 residues. Germline V gene sequence: CDR1 SGDLS, CDR2 YYNGEE. Trimming took 0 bases from V and 5 from J, leaving 10 bases between them. The DNA for the CDR3 is TGTGCCAGCAGCGTAGGGCCCGGAGGAGATACGCAGTATTTT. Its protein is CASSVGPGGDTQYF.

V gene TRBV6-1 combines with J gene TRBJ1-6; D remains unclear. The V gene's germline CDR1 is MNHNS and CDR2 SASEGT. The CDR3 contains 18 residues. Trimming removed 0 bases at V and 0 bases at J, with 12 bases between. CDR3 loop: CASSEANPGSSYNSPLHF. The CDR3 nucleotides are TGTGCCAGCAGTGAAGCTAACCCGGGTAGCTCCTATAATTCACCCCTCCACTTT.

The chain recombines TRBV7-2 with TRBJ1-2; D unclear. Trimming took 1 base from V and 4 from J, leaving 7 bases between them. The germline CDR1 and CDR2 sequences are SGHTA and FQGNSA. CDR3 length equals 13 residues. The chain's CDR3 is CASSLEAGYGYTF. The CDR3 coding sequence is TGTGCCAGCAGCTTAGAGGCAGGCTATGGCTACACCTTC.

The chain combines TRBV7-9 with TRBJ2-5; the D gene is possibly TRBD1 (6 bases). Trimming left V 3 bases short and J 3 bases short, with 11 bases between. This CDR3 has 14 amino acids. CDR1 and CDR2 from the germline V gene are SEHNR and FQNEAQ (reference sequence). CDR3 bases: TGTGCCAGCAGCTTTAACTCAGGGGAAGAGACCCAGTACTTC. Amino acids: CASSFNSGEETQYF.

The V call is TRBV6-5, the J call TRBJ2-5, with D tentatively TRBD1 (7 bases). Germline assignment: CDR1 MNHEY and CDR2 SVGAGI. Trimming shortened V by 4 bases and J by 5 bases, and 14 bases separated the two germline ends. The CDR3 has 14 residues. The CDR3 nucleotides read TGTGCCAGCAGTTCCACGACAGGGAGGGAGACCCAGTACTTC. Protein sequence: CASSSTTGRETQYF.

Here the CDR3 reads CASSESGVLVVNTEAFF. The CDR3 nucleotides are TGTGCCAGCAGTGAATCGGGGGTGTTGGTCGTGAACACTGAAGCTTTCTTT. The chain recombines TRBV6-1 with TRBJ1-1, with a weak D call TRBD1 (5 bases). V lost 2 bases, J lost 0 bases, and 16 bases lay in between. CDR1 is MNHNS and CDR2 is SASEGT in the germline V gene. The CDR3 is 17 amino acids.

The rearrangement joins TRBV6-4 to TRBJ1-6, with TRBD1 identical over 7 bases. The junction had 13 bases not matched to a gene; V was cut back by 8 bases and J by 9 bases. From germline, CDR1 is MRHNA and CDR2 SNTAGT. There are 15 residues in the CDR3. CDR3 sequence reads: CASQRDSLIPSPLHF. The CDR3 DNA follows: TGTGCCAGCCAGAGGGACAGTTTAATTCCTTCACCCCTCCACTTT.

V is TRBV7-3 and J is TRBJ2-3; no reliable D call. The CDR3 runs 12 residues. Germline CDR1 and CDR2: SGHTA and FQGTGA. Trimming left V 0 bases short and J 5 bases short, with 3 bases between. This CDR3 reads CASSLTGDTQYF. In DNA form, the CDR3 reads TGTGCCAGCAGCTTAACCGGAGATACGCAGTATTTT.

The chain recombines TRBV19 with TRBJ1-2, with no clear D. V dropped 4 bases and J dropped 8 bases, with 17 bases sitting between them. There are 14 residues in the CDR3. Germline V gene sequence: CDR1 LNHDA, CDR2 SQIVND (reference sequence). This CDR3 reads CASSTRRAPEGYTF. The CDR3 DNA sequence: TGTGCCAGTAGTACCCGGCGGGCCCCCGAGGGCTACACCTTC.

The rearrangement links TRBV6-1 to TRBJ1-1; D unresolved. V lost 5 bases and J 2 bases, leaving 15 bases between the germline ends. The CDR3 is made up of 15 amino acids. From germline, CDR1 is MNHNS and CDR2 SASEGT. The CDR3 DNA follows: TGTGCCAGCAGTCTATCTCTTGTCATAAACACTGAAGCTTTCTTT. Translated: CASSLSLVINTEAFF.

CDR3 coding DNA: TGTGCCAGCAGCTTGATCGGGACTACGTACACAGATACGCAGTATTTT. As protein: CASSLIGTTYTDTQYF. V and J are TRBV5-6 and TRBJ2-3, with 7 bases matching TRBD2. The CDR3 is 16 residues long. Germline lookup yields CDR1 SGHDT and CDR2 YYEEEE. Trimming removed 1 base from V and 2 bases from J; junction bases left unmatched: 7. The full variable domain, completed using reference TRBV5-6 and TRBJ2-3, is DAGVTQSPTHLIKTRGQQVTLRCSPKSGHDTVSWYQQALGQGPQFIFQYYEEEERQRGNFPDRFSGHQFPNYSSELNVNALLLGDSALYLCASSLIGTTYTDTQYFGPGTRLTVL.

This sequence joins TRBV5-5 and TRBJ2-1; tentatively, D is TRBD2 (6 bases). This CDR3 is built from 15 residues. V lost 4 bases and J 8 bases, leaving 19 bases between the germline ends. CDR1 and CDR2 from the germline V gene are SGHKS and YYEKEE (reference sequence). The DNA of the CDR3 is TGTGCCAGCAGCCGGACCCGGGGGACCCTCGATGAGCAGTTCTTC. Translation gives CASSRTRGTLDEQFF.

This rearrangement joins TRBV6-6 to TRBJ2-1; TRBD2 might be the D (5 bases). V lost 3 bases and J 0 bases, leaving 12 bases between the germline ends. The CDR3 is made up of 16 amino acids. CDR1 is MNHNY, CDR2 SVGAGI, per germline (reference sequence). The CDR3 region has the DNA TGTGCCAGCAGTTATGCTCAGCGGAGCTCCTACAATGAGCAGTTCTTC. Translating it yields CASSYAQRSSYNEQFF.

The chain employs TRBV2 and TRBJ1-4; TRBD1 might be the D (5 bases). CDR3 length equals 18 residues. The V end was cut by 1 base, the J end by 3 bases, with 18 bases between. Germline V lookup: CDR1 SNHLY, CDR2 FYNNEI. CDR3 protein: CASSEVGPGGSSNEKLFF. CDR3 in DNA: TGTGCCAGCAGTGAAGTTGGGCCGGGGGGTTCCTCTAATGAAAAACTGTTTTTT.

The V gene is TRBV7-9, the J gene TRBJ2-7; possible D gene TRBD1, 5 bases. Germline values: CDR1 SEHNR, CDR2 FQNEAQ (reference sequence). The CDR3 sequence is 14 residues long. Trimming left V 4 bases short and J 3 bases short, with 13 bases between. As DNA, the CDR3 is TGTGCCAGCAGCTCGCTGGACACGAACTACGAGCAGTACTTC. Translating gives CASSSLDTNYEQYF.

On this clone itself: Distinct nucleotide sequences in the sample also encode this CDR3. V usage is TRBV7-3 and J usage is TRBJ2-5, with TRBD1 matching 8 bases. The CDR3 totals 13 residues. Germline V lookup: CDR1 SGHTA, CDR2 FQGTGA. Trimming took 5 bases from V and 5 from J; bases not matched to a gene: 4. The CDR3 region is CASSPRGRETQYF. In DNA form, the CDR3 reads TGTGCCAGCAGCCCCAGGGGGCGGGAGACCCAGTACTTC.

The genes are TRBV10-3 and TRBJ1-1; tentative D call: TRBD1 (5 bases). The CDR3 extends over 13 amino acids. V lost 10 bases and J 4 bases, leaving 16 bases between the germline ends. CDR1 and CDR2 from the germline V gene are ENHRY and SYGVKD. DNA of the CDR3: TGTGCCAACCAGGCCAGGGCGAGCACTGAAGCTTTCTTT. This encodes CANQARASTEAFF.

The rearrangement joins TRBV18 to TRBJ2-7; D is possibly TRBD1 (5 bases). V shed 2 bases and J shed 2 bases, with 13 bases lying between them. Looked up from germline, CDR1 is KGHSH and CDR2 is LQKENI. CDR3 length equals 15 residues. CDR3 DNA sequence: TGTGCCAGCTCACCAAGTTCAGAAGGGGCCTACGAGCAGTACTTC. It specifies CASSPSSEGAYEQYF.

The chain uses TRBV4-3 and TRBJ1-2; D uncertain. There are 15 residues in the CDR3. Per the germline V gene, CDR1 is LGHNA and CDR2 is YSLEER. The V gene lost 2 bases and the J gene lost 0 bases, with 10 bases spanning the gap. In DNA, the CDR3 is TGCGCCAGCAGCCAAAACTTTGAATCTAACTATGGCTACACCTTC. It codes for CASSQNFESNYGYTF.